This TCR beta chain was sequenced for a study of blood T cell repertoires in COVID-19. Study summary: COVID-19 samples, acute and convalescent, were from the United States, Italy and Spain.

Profiled with immunoSEQ multiplex PCR; TCRdb holds only in-frame clones, not every one. This table holds under 150,000 clones, approximately 84% found once. The study recruited people aged roughly 18 to 100 years across some 23 US areas. This CDR3 is built from 14 residues. Trimming at V came to 3 bases and at J to 1 base, leaving 0 bases not matched to a gene. Germline CDR1 reads SGDLS; CDR2 reads YYNGEE. This sequence originates from a man in his forties with acute COVID-19. The V call is TRBV9, the J call TRBJ2-3; 9 nucleotides match TRBD2. The sample consisted of PBMCs or T cells enriched from blood (not recorded which). For the CDR3, the DNA is TGTGCCAGCAGCGGGACTAGCGGCACAGATACGCAGTATTTT. Encoded protein: CASSGTSGTDTQYF.